The 10 T cell receptor beta chains presented below share a single source sample, sequenced in a study of shared clonotypes between healthy human individuals. TCRdb's copy holds only in-frame clones and misses some; the assay was immunoSEQ multiplex PCR. The sample has about 1 million clones, approximately 68% seen once. The sample comprised memory CD4+ T cells sorted from blood. Subset: CD45RA-negative fraction. These receptors originate from a man between 18 and 29 years old in good health.

This chain links TRBV18 with TRBJ1-1; perhaps TRBD1 as D (5 bases). The CDR3 extends over 16 amino acids. V was clipped by 1 base and J by 5 bases, with 17 bases between them. The germline V gene encodes CDR1 KGHSH and CDR2 LQKENI. Written as DNA, the CDR3 is TGTGCCAGCTCACCACAAAACGTGGGGGGTGGAACTGAAGCTTTCTTT. The encoded protein is CASSPQNVGGGTEAFF. The full variable domain, with the rest looked up from reference TRBV18 and TRBJ1-1, is NAGVMQNPRHLVRRRGQEARLRCSPMKGHSHVYWYRQLPEEGLKFMVYLQKENIIDESGMPKERFSAEFPKEGPSILRIQQVVRGDSAAYFCASSPQNVGGGTEAFFGQGTRLTVV.

The genes are TRBV27 and TRBJ2-2, with a weak D call TRBD2 (6 bases). Trimming pared 6 bases from V and 2 bases from J, leaving 13 bases between. CDR1 and CDR2 (germline): MNHEY, SMNVEV (reference sequence). There are 15 residues in the CDR3. The CDR3 is CASSLGRPNTGELFF. In DNA, the CDR3 is TGTGCCAGCAGCCTAGGGAGGCCCAACACCGGGGAGCTGTTTTTT.

The rearrangement links TRBV19 to TRBJ1-1; TRBD1 is a possible D gene (5 bases). The CDR3 covers 16 residues. The V end lost 6 bases, the J end lost 5 bases, and 22 bases lay between the germline ends. The germline CDR1 and CDR2 sequences are LNHDA and SQIVND (reference sequence). For the CDR3, the DNA is TGTGCCAGTAGCCCCCAGAAGGGGCCCCCTGGGACTGAAGCTTTCTTT. Its protein is CASSPQKGPPGTEAFF.

In its sample, this clone was seen many times. CDR3 amino acids: CASSFGRGYTF. The CDR3 DNA reads TGTGCCAGCAGTTTTGGTAGGGGCTACACCTTC. The chain joins TRBV6-1 to TRBJ1-2; D unclear. In germline, CDR1 is MNHNS, CDR2 SASEGT. The CDR3 is 11 residues long. V shed 5 bases and J shed 8 bases, with 9 bases lying between them.

V is TRBV9 and J is TRBJ1-3; 7 bases are a match to TRBD1. The germline CDR1 and CDR2 sequences are SGDLS and YYNGEE. V lost 1 base and J lost 2; bases outside the gene matches: 6. The CDR3 totals 16 residues. Here the CDR3 reads CASSVFEGAPGNTIYF. The CDR3 region has the DNA TGTGCCAGCAGCGTATTCGAGGGGGCACCTGGAAACACCATATATTTT. The full variable domain, in which reference TRBV9 and TRBJ1-3 provide the parts outside the CDR3, is DSGVTQTPKHLITATGQRVTLRCSPRSGDLSVYWYQQSLDQGLQFLIQYYNGEERAKGNILERFSAQQFPDLHSELNLSSLELGDSALYFCASSVFEGAPGNTIYFGEGSWLTVV.

V and J are TRBV19 and TRBJ1-1; D is undetermined. This CDR3 comprises 13 residues. The V gene lost 4 bases and the J gene lost 0 bases, with 6 bases spanning the gap. Germline V CDR1 and CDR2: LNHDA, SQIVND (reference sequence). CDR3 amino acids: CASSTMVNTEAFF. CDR3 DNA sequence: TGTGCCAGTAGTACAATGGTGAACACTGAAGCTTTCTTT. The full variable domain, completed using reference TRBV19 and TRBJ1-1, is DGGITQSPKYLFRKEGQNVTLSCEQNLNHDAMYWYRQDPGQGLRLIYYSQIVNDFQKGDIAEGYSVSREKKESFPLTVTSAQKNPTAFYLCASSTMVNTEAFFGQGTRLTVV.

This clone was observed a handful of times. The same CDR3 arises from other DNA sequences in this sample as well. V and J are TRBV7-6 and TRBJ2-5, with 8 bases identical to TRBD1. This CDR3 spans 13 amino acids. Trimming removed 5 bases from V and 5 bases from J; junction bases left unmatched: 4. Germline V CDR1 and CDR2: SGHVS, FNYEAQ. CDR3 sequence: CASSLHRGETQYF. CDR3 nucleotides: TGTGCCAGCAGCCTCCACAGGGGGGAGACCCAGTACTTC.

This sequence joins TRBV7-3 and TRBJ2-3; 9 bases are a match to TRBD2. Trimming took 5 bases from V and 5 from J; bases not matched to a gene: 11. The CDR3 has 16 residues. In germline, CDR1 is SGHTA, CDR2 FQGTGA. DNA for the CDR3: TGTGCCAGCAGCCAATCCTCGGCGGGGGGGCGAGATACGCAGTATTTT. Translation: CASSQSSAGGRDTQYF.

The chain has TRBV30 and TRBJ2-6; D gene unclear. Germline lookup yields CDR1 GTSNPN and CDR2 SVGIG (reference sequence). The CDR3 is 16 amino acids. Deletions cut 2 bases from V and 2 bases from J, with 13 bases between. CDR3 sequence (DNA): TGTGCCTGGAGTCTCATAACACCCGCTGGGGCCAACGTCCTGACTTTC. Its translation is CAWSLITPAGANVLTF.

This clone was seen a single time. V gene TRBV7-2 combines with J gene TRBJ2-3, with unresolved D. Germline loops: CDR1 SGHTA, CDR2 FQGNSA. This CDR3 contains 12 residues. Trimming took 5 bases from V and 4 from J, leaving 7 bases between them. The DNA of the CDR3 is TGTGCCAGCAGCGCCGGAGCAGATACGCAGTATTTT. It specifies CASSAGADTQYF.